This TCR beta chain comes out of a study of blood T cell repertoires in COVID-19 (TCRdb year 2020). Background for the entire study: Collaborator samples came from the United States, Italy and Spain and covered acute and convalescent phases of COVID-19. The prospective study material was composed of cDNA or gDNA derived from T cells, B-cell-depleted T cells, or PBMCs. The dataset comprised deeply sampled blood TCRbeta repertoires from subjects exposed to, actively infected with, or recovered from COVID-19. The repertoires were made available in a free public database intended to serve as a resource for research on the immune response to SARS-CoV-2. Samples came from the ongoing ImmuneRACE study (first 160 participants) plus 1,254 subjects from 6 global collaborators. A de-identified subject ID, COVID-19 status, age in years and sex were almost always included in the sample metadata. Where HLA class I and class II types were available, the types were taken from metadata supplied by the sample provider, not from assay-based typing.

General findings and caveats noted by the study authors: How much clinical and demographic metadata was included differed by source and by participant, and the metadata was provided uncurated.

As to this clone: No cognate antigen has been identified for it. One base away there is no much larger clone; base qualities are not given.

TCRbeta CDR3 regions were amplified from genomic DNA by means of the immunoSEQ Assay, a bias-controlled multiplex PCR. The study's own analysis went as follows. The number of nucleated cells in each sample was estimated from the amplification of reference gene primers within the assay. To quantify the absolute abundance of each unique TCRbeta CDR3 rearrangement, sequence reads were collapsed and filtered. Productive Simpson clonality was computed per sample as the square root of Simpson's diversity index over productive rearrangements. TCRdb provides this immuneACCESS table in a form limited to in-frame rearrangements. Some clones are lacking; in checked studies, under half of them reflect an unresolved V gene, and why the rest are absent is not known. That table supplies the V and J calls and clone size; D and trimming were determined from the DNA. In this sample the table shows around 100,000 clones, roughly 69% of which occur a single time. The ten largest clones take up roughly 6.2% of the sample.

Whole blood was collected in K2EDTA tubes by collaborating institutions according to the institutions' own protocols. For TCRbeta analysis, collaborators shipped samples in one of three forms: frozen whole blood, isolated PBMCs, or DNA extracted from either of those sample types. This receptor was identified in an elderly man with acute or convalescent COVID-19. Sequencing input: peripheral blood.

The nucleotide sequence reads TGTGCCAGCTCACAAAAGCTTGTGGCGGGAGGCACCTACAATGAGCAGTTCTTC. This codes for CASSQKLVAGGTYNEQFF. Recombination linked TRBV18 to TRBJ2-1, with 8 bases aligning to TRBD2. The germline V gene supplies CDR1 KGHSH and CDR2 LQKENI. After removal of 4 bases from V and 2 bases from J, the junction retains 13 bases not matched to a gene. The cysteine opens and the phenylalanine closes a CDR3 of 18 amino acids. The sequence is cut down to CDR3 DNA, 54 bases in frame from base 1.